This TCR beta chain is drawn from a study of OX40 agonist ivuxolimab in advanced cancers. Libraries were prepared by immunoSEQ multiplex PCR; TCRdb keeps only in-frame clonotypes and omits some of them. Of about 91,000 clones in the sample, roughly 80% were seen once. Notes on this clone: As yet, its antigen is unknown.

Whole-study results and caveats: The average count of expanded clones was higher among CD8+ T cells than among CD4+. By week 6 at 0.1 to 3.0 mg/kg, blood CD4+ and CD8+ T cells had expanded clonally.

This CDR3 is 11 amino acids long. Germline V gene sequence: CDR1 ENHRY, CDR2 SYGVKD. V lost 2 bases to trimming and J lost 5 bases, with 2 bases between them. This receptor was taken from an adult with an advanced solid tumor such as melanoma, head and neck, liver or kidney cancer. The sample here was CD4+ or CD8+ T cells sorted from blood, taken in a trial of the OX40 agonist ivuxolimab. The chain combines TRBV10-3 with TRBJ2-3, with D hard to call. The CDR3 bases are TGTGCCATCAGTGAGAGAGATACGCAGTATTTT. Translating gives CAISERDTQYF.